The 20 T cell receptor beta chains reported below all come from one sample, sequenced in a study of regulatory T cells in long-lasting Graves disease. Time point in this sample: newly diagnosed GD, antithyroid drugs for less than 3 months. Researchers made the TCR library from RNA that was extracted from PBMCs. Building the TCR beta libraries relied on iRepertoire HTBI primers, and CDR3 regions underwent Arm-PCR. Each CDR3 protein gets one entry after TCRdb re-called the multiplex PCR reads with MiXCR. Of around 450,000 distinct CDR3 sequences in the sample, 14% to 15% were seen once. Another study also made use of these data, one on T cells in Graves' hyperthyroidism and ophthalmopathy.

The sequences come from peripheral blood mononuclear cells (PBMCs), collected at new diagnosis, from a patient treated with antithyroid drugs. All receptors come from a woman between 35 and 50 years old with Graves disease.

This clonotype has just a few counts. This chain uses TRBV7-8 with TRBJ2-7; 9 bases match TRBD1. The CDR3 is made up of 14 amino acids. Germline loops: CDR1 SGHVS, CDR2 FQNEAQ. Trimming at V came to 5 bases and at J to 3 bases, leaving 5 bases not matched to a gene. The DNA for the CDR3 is TGTGCCAGCAGCCCCCGGGACAGGGTCTACGAGCAGTACTTC. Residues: CASSPRDRVYEQYF. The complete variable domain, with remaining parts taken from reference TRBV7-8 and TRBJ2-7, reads GAGVSQSPRYKVAKRGQDVALRCDPISGHVSLFWYQQALGQGPEFLTYFQNEAQLDKSGLPSDRFFAERPEGSVSTLKIQRTQQEDSAVYLCASSPRDRVYEQYFGPGTRLTVT.

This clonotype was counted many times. CDR3: CASSLIFVDTDTQYF. CDR3 nucleotides: TGTGCCAGCAGCTTGATATTTGTCGACACAGATACGCAGTATTTT. The V call is TRBV7-2, the J call TRBJ2-3, with D unresolved. The CDR3 length is 15 residues. The germline V and J ends were trimmed by 3 bases and 2 bases, with 12 bases remaining between them. Germline V gives CDR1 SGHTA, CDR2 FQGNSA. Using reference TRBV7-2 and TRBJ2-3 for the parts outside the CDR3, the full variable domain is GAGVSQSPSNKVTEKGKDVELRCDPISGHTALYWYRQSLGQGLEFLIYFQGNSAPDKSGLPSDRFSAERTGGSVSTLTIQRTQQEDSAVYLCASSLIFVDTDTQYFGPGTRLTVL.

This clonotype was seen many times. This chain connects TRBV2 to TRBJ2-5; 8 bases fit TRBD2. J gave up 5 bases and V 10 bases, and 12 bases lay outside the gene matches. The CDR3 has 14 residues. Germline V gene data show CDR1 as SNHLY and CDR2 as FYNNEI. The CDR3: CATKTGGPMETQYF. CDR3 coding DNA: TGTGCCACCAAGACGGGAGGGCCAATGGAGACCCAGTACTTC.

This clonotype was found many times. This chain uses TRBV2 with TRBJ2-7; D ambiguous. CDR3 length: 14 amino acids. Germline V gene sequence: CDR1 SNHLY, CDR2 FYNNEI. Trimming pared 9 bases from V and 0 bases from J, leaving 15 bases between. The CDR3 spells CASFGPNLSYEQYF. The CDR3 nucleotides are TGTGCCAGTTTTGGCCCGAACCTCTCCTACGAGCAGTACTTC. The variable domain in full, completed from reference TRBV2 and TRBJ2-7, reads EPEVTQTPSHQVTQMGQEVILRCVPISNHLYFYWYRQILGQKVEFLVSFYNNEISEKSEIFDDQFSVERPDGSNFTLKIRSTKLEDSAMYFCASFGPNLSYEQYFGPGTRLTVT.

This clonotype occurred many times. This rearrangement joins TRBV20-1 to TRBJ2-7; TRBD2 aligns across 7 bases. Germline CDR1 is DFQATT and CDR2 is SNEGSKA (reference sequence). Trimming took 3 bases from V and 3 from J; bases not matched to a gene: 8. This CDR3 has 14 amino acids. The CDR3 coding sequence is TGCAGTGCTAGTGGCCTAGCGGATTACTACGAGCAGTACTTC. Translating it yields CSASGLADYYEQYF.

This CDR3 is CALSMAGGAGELFF. Here the CDR3 DNA reads TGCGCCCTCTCGATGGCGGGGGGGGCCGGGGAGCTGTTTTTT. The chain uses TRBV10-2 and TRBJ2-2; 9 nucleotides line up with TRBD2. CDR1 is WSHSY, CDR2 SAAADI, per germline. J was trimmed by 6 bases and V by 11 bases; bases with no gene match: 10. This CDR3 has 14 residues.

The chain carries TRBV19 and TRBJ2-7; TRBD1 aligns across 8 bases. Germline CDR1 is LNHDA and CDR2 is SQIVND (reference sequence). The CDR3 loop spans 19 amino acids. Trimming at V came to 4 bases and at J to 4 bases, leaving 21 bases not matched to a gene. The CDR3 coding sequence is TGTGCCAGTAGTAGTCCCGGGACAGGTCGTCCGCCGTTGAGATACGAGCAGTACTTC. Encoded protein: CASSSPGTGRPPLRYEQYF.

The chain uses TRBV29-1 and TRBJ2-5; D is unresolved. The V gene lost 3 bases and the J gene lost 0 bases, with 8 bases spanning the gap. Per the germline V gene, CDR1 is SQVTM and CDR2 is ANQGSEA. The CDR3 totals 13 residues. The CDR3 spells CSVDSMYQETQYF. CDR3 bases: TGCAGCGTTGACAGCATGTACCAAGAGACCCAGTACTTC.

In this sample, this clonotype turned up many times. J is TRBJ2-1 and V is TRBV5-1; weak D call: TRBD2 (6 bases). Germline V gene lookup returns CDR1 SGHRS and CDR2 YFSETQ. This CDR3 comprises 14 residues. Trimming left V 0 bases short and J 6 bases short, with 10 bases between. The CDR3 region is CASSLDSSVNEQFF. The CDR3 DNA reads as TGCGCCAGCAGCTTGGATTCTAGCGTCAATGAGCAGTTCTTC.

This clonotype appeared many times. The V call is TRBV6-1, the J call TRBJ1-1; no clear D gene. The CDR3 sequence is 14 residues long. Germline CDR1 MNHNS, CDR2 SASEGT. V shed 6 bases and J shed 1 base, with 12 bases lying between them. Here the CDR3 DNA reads TGTGCCAGCAGCCAAGGTGAATGGAACACTGAAGCTTTCTTT. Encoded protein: CASSQGEWNTEAFF.

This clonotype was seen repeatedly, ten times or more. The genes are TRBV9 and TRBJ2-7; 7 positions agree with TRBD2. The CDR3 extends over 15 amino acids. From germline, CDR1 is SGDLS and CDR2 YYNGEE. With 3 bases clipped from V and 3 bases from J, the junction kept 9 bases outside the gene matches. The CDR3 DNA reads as TGTGCCAGCAGCGCCGGGCCTGCGGGAGTCTACGAGCAGTACTTC. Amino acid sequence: CASSAGPAGVYEQYF.

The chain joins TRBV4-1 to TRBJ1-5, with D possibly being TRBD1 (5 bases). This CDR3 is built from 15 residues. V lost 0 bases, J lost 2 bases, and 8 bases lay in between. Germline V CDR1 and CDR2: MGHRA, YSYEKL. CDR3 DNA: TGCGCCAGCAGCCAAGAACCAGGGCGCAATCAGCCCCAGCATTTT. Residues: CASSQEPGRNQPQHF.

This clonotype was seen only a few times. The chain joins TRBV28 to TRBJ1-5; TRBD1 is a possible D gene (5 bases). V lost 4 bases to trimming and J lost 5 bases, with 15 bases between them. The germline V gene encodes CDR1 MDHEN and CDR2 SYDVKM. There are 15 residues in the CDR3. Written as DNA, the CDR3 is TGTGCCAGCAGTTCCCCTCCCGGGACTCATCAGCCCCAGCATTTT. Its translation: CASSSPPGTHQPQHF.

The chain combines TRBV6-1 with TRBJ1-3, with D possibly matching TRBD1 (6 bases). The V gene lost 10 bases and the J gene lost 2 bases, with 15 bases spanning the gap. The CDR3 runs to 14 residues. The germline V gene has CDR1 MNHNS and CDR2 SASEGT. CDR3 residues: CATHQEGAGNTIYF. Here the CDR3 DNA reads TGTGCCACCCACCAAGAGGGGGCTGGAAACACCATATATTTT.

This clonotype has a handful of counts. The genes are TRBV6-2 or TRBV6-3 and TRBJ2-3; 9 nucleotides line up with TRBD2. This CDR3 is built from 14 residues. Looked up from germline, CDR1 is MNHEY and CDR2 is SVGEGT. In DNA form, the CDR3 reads TGTGTCGTTAGAGATAGCGGGAGAGCAGATACGCAGTATTTT. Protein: CVVRDSGRADTQYF.

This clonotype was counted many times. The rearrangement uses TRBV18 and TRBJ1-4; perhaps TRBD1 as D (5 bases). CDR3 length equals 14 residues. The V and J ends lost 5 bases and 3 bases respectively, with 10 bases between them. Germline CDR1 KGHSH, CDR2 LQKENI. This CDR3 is CASSSGPPNEKLFF. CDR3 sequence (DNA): TGTGCCAGCTCATCAGGGCCCCCTAATGAAAAACTGTTTTTT.

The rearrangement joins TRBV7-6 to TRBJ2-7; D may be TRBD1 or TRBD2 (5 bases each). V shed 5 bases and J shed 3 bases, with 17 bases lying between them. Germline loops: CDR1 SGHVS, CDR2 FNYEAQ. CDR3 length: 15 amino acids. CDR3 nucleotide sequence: TGTGCCAGCAGCCAAACTTGGGGGTCCGACTACGAGCAGTACTTC. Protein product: CASSQTWGSDYEQYF. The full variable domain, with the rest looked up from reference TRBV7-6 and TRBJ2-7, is GAGVSQSPRYKVTKRGQDVALRCDPISGHVSLYWYRQALGQGPEFLTYFNYEAQQDKSGLPNDRFSAERPEGSISTLTIQRTEQRDSAMYRCASSQTWGSDYEQYFGPGTRLTVT.

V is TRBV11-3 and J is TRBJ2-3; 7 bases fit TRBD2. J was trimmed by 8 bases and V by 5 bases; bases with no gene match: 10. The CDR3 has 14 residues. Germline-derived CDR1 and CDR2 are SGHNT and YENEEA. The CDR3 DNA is TGTGCCAGCAGCCGGGACTCCTCGGGGGGTACGCAGTATTTT. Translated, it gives CASSRDSSGGTQYF.

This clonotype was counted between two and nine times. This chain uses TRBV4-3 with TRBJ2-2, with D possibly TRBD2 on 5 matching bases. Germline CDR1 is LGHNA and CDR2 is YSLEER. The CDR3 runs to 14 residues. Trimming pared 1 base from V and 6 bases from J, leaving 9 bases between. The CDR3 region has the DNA TGCGCCAGCAGCCAAGGTACTAGATCCGGGGAGCTGTTTTTT. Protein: CASSQGTRSGELFF.

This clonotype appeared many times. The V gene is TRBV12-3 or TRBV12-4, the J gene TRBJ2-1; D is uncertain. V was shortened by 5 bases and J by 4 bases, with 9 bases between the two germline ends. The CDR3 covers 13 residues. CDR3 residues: CASSPGPYNEQFF. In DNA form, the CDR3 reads TGTGCCAGCAGTCCCGGGCCTTACAATGAGCAGTTCTTC.